This T cell receptor (beta chain) was observed in a study of CD8 T cells in Susac syndrome. Study-wide results and limits: The study's TCR sequencing and HLA analysis drew on a certain number of individuals. That number was acknowledged as relatively small.

Random hexamers were used to reverse transcribe an amount of roughly 0.5 to 1 ug RNA. Amplification of TCR beta CDR3 by immunoSEQ multiplex PCR spanned 54 Vbeta and 13 Jbeta. TCRdb re-called the immunoSEQ multiplex PCR reads with MiXCR, one entry per CDR3 protein. The sample has approximately 200,000 distinct CDR3 sequences; 95% are singletons. Peripheral blood CD8+ and CD4+ T cells were profiled by TCR beta sequencing. With regard to this clonotype: Its matching antigen is unknown. One junction end disagrees with the germline gene, perhaps due to a read error.

Germline V gene data show CDR1 as SGHTA and CDR2 as FQGTGA. The CDR3 runs 17 residues. V and J are TRBV7-3 and TRBJ2-1, with 9 positions matching TRBD1. Sequencing was performed on CD4+ T cells from PBMCs. This TCR came from a human donor with multiple sclerosis. The DNA for the CDR3 is TGTGCCAGCAGTTTAAACAGGGGGCCATTTTTCGACAATGAGCAGTTCTTC. Translated: CASSLNRGPFFDNEQFF.